This TCR beta chain was sequenced for a study of blood T cell repertoires in COVID-19. TCRdb's table, derived via immunoSEQ multiplex PCR, lists solely in-frame clones and lacks some. The sample has over 200,000 clones; over 65% are singletons. This clone was picked up a small number of times. The germline V gene has CDR1 KGHSH and CDR2 LQKENI. Trimming took 0 bases from V and 4 from J, leaving 13 bases between them. This CDR3 has 15 amino acids. Sequenced material: peripheral blood. The V gene is TRBV18, the J gene TRBJ2-7; TRBD2 might be the D (6 bases). The TCR originated in a woman aged 70-85 years with active or convalescent COVID-19. The CDR3: CASSPPSGSGYEQYF. The CDR3 coding sequence is TGTGCCAGCTCACCACCAAGTGGTAGCGGATACGAGCAGTACTTC.